This TCR beta chain was sequenced in a study of OX40 agonist ivuxolimab in advanced cancers. Study-wide background: Patients received the agonistic anti-OX40 (CD134) antibody ivuxolimab. Administration of intravenous ivuxolimab to patients occurred every 2 weeks at 0.01 to 10 mg/kg.

On this clone itself: Its specificity is unknown. Different DNA sequences within this sample yield the same CDR3.

There are 15 residues in the CDR3. Germline CDR1 SGHTA, CDR2 FQGTGA. V was clipped by 4 bases and J by 6 bases, with 17 bases between them. Clones were read by immunoSEQ multiplex PCR, and TCRdb kept only the in-frame ones, dropping some. Of around 70,000 clones in the sample, 85% were seen once. Notes on the study in general: Researchers report that CD8+ T cells had, on average, more expanded clones than CD4+. Expanded peripheral T cells had an undetermined antigen specificity.

This TCR was sampled from an adult with an advanced solid tumor such as melanoma, head and neck, liver or kidney cancer. Sequencing was performed on CD4+ or CD8+ T cells sorted from blood, taken in a trial of the OX40 agonist ivuxolimab. The gene calls are TRBV7-3 and TRBJ2-3; either TRBD1 or TRBD2 may fit D (5 bases each). As DNA, the CDR3 is TGTGCCAGCAGCTCGGGGACCAGCCCCACGGATACGCAGTATTTT. This sequence encodes CASSSGTSPTDTQYF.